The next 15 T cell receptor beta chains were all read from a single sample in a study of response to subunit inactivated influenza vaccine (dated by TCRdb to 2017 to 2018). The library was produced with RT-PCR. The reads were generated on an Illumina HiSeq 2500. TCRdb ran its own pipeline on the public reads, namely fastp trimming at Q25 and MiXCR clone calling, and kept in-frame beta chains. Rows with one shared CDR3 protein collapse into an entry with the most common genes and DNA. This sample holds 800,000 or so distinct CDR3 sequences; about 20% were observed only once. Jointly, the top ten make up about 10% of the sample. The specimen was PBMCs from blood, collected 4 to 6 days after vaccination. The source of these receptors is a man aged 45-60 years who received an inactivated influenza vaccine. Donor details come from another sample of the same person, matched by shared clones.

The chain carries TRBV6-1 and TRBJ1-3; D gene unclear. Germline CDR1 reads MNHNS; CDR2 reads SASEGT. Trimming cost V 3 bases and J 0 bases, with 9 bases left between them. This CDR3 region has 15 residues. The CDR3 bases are TGTGCCAGCAGTGAGGTCCAGAGCTCTGGAAACACCATATATTTT. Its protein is CASSEVQSSGNTIYF.

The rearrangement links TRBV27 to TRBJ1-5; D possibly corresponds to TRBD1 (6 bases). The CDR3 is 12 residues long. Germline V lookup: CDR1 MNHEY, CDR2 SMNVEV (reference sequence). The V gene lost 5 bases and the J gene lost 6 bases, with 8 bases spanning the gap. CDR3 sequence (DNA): TGTGCCAGCAGTGAACAGGGTCAGCCCCAGCATTTT. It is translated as CASSEQGQPQHF.

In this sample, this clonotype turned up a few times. The CDR3 protein is CASSQRDRQFF. CDR3 nucleotides: TGTGCCAGCTCACAACGGGACAGGCAGTTCTTC. The chain has TRBV18 and TRBJ2-1; 7 bases match TRBD1. The CDR3 is 11 residues long. The V segment lost 4 bases and the J segment 12 bases; nucleotides outside the gene matches: 3. CDR1 and CDR2 (germline): KGHSH, LQKENI.

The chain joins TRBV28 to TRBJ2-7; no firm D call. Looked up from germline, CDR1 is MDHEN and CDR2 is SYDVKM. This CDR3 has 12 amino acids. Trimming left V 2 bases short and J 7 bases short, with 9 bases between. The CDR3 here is CASSLLTGEQYF. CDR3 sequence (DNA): TGTGCCAGCAGTTTACTCACTGGGGAGCAGTACTTC.

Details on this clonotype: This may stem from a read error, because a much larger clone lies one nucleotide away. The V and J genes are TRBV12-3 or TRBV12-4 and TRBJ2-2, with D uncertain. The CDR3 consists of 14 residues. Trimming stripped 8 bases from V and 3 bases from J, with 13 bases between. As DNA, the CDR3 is TGTGCCAGCTGTACCTTGAGAGACACCGGGGAGCTGTTTTTT. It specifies CASCTLRDTGELFF.

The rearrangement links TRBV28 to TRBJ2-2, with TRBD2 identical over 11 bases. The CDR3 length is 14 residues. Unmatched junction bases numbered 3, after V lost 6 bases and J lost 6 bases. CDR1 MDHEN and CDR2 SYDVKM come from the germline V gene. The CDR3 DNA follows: TGTGCCAGCAGGAGTAGCGGGAGGGCCGGGGAGCTGTTTTTT. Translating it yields CASRSSGRAGELFF. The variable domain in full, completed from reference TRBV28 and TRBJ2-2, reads DVKVTQSSRYLVKRTGEKVFLECVQDMDHENMFWYRQDPGLGLRLIYFSYDVKMKEKGDIPEGYSVSREKKERFSLILESASTNQTSMYLCASRSSGRAGELFFGEGSRLTVL.

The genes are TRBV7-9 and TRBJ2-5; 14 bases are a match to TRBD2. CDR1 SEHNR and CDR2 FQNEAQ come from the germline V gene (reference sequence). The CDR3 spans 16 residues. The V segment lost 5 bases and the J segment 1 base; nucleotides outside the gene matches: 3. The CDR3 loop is CASSRLAGGVQETQYF. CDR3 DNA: TGTGCCAGCAGCAGACTAGCGGGGGGGGTCCAAGAGACCCAGTACTTC. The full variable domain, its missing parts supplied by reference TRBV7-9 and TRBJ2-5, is DTGVSQNPRHKITKRGQNVTFRCDPISEHNRLYWYRQTLGQGPEFLTYFQNEAQLEKSRLLSDRFSAERPKGSFSTLEIQRTEQGDSAMYLCASSRLAGGVQETQYFGPGTRLLVL.

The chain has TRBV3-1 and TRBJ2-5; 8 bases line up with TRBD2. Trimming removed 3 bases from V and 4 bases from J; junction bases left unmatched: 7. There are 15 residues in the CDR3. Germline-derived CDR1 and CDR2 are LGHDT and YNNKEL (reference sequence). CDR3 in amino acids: CASSHPGLGVETQYF. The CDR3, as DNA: TGTGCCAGCAGCCATCCGGGACTAGGAGTAGAGACCCAGTACTTC.

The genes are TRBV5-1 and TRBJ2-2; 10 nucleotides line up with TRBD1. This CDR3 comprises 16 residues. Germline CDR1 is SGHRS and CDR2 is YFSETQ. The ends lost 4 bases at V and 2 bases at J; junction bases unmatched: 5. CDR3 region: CASSTTGGLNTGELFF. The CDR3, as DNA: TGCGCCAGCAGCACGACAGGGGGCCTAAACACCGGGGAGCTGTTTTTT.

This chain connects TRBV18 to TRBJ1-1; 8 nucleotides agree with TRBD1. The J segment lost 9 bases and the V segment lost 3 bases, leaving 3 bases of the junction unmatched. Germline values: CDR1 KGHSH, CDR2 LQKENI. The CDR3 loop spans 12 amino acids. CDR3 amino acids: CASSPGQGQAFF. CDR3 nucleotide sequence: TGTGCCAGCTCACCCGGACAGGGCCAAGCTTTCTTT.

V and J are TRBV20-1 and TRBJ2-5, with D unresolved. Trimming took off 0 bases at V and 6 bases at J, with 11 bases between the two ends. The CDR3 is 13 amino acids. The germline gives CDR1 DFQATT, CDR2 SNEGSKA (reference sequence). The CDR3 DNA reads TGCAGTGCTAGAGATCCCAGTACAAAGACCCAGTACTTC. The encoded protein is CSARDPSTKTQYF.

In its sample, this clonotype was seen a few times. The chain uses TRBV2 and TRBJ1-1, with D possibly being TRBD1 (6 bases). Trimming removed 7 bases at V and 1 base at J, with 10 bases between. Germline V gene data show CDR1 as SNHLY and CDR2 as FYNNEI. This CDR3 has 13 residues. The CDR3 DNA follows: TGTGCCAGCATGGGGGCTGGGAACACTGAAGCTTTCTTT. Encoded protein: CASMGAGNTEAFF.

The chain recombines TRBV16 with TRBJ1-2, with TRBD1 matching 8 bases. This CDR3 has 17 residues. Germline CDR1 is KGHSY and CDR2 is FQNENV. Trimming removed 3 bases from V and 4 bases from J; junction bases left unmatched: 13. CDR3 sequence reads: CASSHPSQGAMGYGYTF. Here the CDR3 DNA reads TGTGCCAGCAGCCACCCGAGTCAGGGGGCAATGGGCTATGGCTACACCTTC. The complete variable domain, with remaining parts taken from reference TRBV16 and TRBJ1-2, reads GEEVAQTPKHLVRGEGQKAKLYCAPIKGHSYVFWYQQVLKNEFKFLISFQNENVFDETGMPKERFSAKCLPNSPCSLEIQATKLEDSAVYFCASSHPSQGAMGYGYTFGSGTRLTVV.

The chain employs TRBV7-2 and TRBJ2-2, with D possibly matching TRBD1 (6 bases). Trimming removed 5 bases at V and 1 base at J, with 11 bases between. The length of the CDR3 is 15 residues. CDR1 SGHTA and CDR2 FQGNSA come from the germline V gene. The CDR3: CASSAQGVNTGELFF. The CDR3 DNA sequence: TGTGCCAGCAGCGCACAGGGCGTGAACACCGGGGAGCTGTTTTTT.

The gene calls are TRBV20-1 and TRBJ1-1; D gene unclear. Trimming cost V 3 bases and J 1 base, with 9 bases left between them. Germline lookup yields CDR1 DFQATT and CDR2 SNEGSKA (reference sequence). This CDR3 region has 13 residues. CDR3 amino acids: CSASETTNTEAFF. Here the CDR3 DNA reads TGCAGTGCTAGTGAGACTACGAACACTGAAGCTTTCTTT.